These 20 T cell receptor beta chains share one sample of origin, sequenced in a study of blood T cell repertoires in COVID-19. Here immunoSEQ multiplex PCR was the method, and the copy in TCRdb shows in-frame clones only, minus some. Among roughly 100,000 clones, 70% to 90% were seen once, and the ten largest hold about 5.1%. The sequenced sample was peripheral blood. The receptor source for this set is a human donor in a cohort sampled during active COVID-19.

This CDR3 reads CATQDRENTEAFF. CDR3 bases: TGTGCCACCCAGGACAGGGAGAACACTGAAGCTTTCTTT. The rearrangement uses TRBV2 and TRBJ1-1, with TRBD1 matching over 8 bases. Losses at the gene ends were 10 bases for V and 1 base for J; bases not matched to a gene: 5. The germline CDR1 and CDR2 sequences are SNHLY and FYNNEI. The CDR3 has 13 residues.

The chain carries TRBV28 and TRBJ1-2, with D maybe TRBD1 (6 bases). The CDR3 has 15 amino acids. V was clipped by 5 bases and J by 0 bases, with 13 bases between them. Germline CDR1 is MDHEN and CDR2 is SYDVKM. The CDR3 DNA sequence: TGTGCCAGCAGTACTTACAGGGTAGCTAACTATGGCTACACCTTC. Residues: CASSTYRVANYGYTF.

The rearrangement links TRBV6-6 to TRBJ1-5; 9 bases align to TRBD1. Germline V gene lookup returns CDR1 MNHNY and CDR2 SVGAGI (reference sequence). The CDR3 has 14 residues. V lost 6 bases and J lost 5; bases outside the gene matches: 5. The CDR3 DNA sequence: TGTGCCAGCAGACGGACAGGGGATCATCAGCCCCAGCATTTT. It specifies CASRRTGDHQPQHF.

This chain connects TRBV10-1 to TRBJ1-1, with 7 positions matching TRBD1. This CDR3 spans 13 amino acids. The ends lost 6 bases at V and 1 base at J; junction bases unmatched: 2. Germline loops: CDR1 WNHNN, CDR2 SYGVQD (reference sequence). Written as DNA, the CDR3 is TGCGCCAGCAGCAACAGGGGGAACACTGAAGCTTTCTTT. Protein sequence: CASSNRGNTEAFF.

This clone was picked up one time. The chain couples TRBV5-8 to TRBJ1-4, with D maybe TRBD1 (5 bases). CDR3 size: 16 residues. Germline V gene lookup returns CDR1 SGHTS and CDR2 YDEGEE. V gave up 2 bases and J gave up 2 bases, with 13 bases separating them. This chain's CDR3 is CASSFWGVSTNEKLFF. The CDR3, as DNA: TGTGCCAGCAGCTTCTGGGGGGTCTCCACTAATGAAAAACTGTTTTTT.

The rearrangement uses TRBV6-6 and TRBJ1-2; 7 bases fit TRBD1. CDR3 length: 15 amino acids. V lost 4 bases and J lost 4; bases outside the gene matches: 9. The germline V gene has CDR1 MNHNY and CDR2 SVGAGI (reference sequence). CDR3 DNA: TGTGCCAGCAGTTCCCTACAGGGGATTATCTATGGCTACACCTTC. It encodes CASSSLQGIIYGYTF.

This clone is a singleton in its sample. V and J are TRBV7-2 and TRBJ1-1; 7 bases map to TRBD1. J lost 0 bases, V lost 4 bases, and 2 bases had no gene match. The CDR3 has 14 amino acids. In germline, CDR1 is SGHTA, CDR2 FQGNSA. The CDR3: CASSWGQMNTEAFF. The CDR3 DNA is TGTGCCAGCAGCTGGGGACAGATGAACACTGAAGCTTTCTTT.

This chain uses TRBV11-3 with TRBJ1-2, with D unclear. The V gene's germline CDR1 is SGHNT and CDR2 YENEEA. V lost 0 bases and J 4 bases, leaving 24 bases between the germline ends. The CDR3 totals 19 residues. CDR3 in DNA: TGTGCCAGCAGCTTAGAGCCCCAAGGTTCCGGGAGGACTTTCTATGGCTACACCTTC. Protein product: CASSLEPQGSGRTFYGYTF.

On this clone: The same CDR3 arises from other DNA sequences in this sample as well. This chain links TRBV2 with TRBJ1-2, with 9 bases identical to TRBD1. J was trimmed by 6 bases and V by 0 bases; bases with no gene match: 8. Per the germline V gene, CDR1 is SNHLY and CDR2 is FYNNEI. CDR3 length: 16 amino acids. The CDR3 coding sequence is TGTGCCAGCAGTGAAGCGCTTCGGGACAGGGTTCATGGCTACACCTTC. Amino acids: CASSEALRDRVHGYTF.

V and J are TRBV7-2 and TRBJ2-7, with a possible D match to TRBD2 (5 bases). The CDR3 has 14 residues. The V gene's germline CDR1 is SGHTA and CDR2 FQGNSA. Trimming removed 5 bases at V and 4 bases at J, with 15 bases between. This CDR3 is CASSPSSVGYEQYF. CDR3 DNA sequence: TGTGCCAGCAGCCCGAGTAGCGTCGGGTACGAGCAGTACTTC.

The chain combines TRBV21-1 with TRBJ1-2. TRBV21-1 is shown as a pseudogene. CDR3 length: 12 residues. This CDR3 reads CASSSLLYGYTF. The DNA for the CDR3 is TGTGCCAGCAGCAGCCTACTTTATGGCTACACCTTC.

The CDR3 DNA follows: TGCAGCGTCTCCATGGGGGGGTCCTACAATGAGCAGTTCTTC. Its protein is CSVSMGGSYNEQFF. The gene calls are TRBV29-1 and TRBJ2-1; TRBD2 matches at 7 bases. Germline V lookup: CDR1 SQVTM, CDR2 ANQGSEA. The V and J ends lost 6 bases and 1 base, in that order; junction bases with no gene match: 6. This CDR3 comprises 14 residues.

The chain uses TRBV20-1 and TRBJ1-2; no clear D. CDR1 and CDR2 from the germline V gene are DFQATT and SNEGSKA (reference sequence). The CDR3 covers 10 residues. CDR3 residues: CTDKTDGYTF. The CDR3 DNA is TGCACTGACAAGACGGATGGCTACACCTTC.

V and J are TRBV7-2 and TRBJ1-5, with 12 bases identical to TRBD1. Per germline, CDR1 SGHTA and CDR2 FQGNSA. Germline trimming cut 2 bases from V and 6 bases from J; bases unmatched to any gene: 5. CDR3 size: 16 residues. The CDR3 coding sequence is TGTGCCAGCAGCTTACCGGGACAGGGGGCCTTTCAGCCCCAGCATTTT. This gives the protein CASSLPGQGAFQPQHF.

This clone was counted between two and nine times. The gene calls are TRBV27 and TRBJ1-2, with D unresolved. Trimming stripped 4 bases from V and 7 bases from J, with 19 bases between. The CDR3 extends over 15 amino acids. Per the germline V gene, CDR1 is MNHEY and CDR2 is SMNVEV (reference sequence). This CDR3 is CASSSHTNMVAGYTF. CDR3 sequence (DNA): TGTGCCAGCAGTTCCCACACAAATATGGTTGCTGGCTACACCTTC.

In nucleotides, the CDR3 is TGCGCCAGCAGCTTGTCCAGGAGCGGGTATGGCTACACCTTC. Its translation is CASSLSRSGYGYTF. This rearrangement joins TRBV5-1 to TRBJ1-2, with D unresolved. Germline V gene lookup returns CDR1 SGHRS and CDR2 YFSETQ. The V and J ends lost 1 base and 5 bases respectively, with 12 bases between them. This CDR3 is 14 amino acids long.

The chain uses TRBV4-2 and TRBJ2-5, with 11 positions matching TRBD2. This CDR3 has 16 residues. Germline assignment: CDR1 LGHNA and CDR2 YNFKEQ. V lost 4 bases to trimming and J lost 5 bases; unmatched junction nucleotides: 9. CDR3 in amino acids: CASSPARGLAVETQYF. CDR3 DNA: TGTGCCAGCAGCCCGGCTAGGGGACTAGCGGTGGAGACCCAGTACTTC.

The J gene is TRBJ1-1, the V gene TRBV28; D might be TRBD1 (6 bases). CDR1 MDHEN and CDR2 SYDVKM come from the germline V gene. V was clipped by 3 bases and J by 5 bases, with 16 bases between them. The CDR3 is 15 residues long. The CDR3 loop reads CASSLQQGLRTEAFF. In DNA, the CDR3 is TGTGCCAGCAGTTTGCAACAGGGTTTGAGAACTGAAGCTTTCTTT.

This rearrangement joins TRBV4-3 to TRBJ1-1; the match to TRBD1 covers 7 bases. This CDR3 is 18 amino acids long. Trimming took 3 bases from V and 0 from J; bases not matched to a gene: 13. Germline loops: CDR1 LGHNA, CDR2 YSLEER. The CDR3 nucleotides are TGCGCCAGCAGCCAGTTGACAGGGATTTTCGGAGTGAACACTGAAGCTTTCTTT. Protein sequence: CASSQLTGIFGVNTEAFF.

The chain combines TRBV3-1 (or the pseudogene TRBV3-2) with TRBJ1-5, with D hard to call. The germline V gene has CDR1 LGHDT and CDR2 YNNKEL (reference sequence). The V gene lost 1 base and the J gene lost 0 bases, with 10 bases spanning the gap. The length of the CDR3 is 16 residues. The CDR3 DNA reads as TGTGCCAGCAGCCAAGGGGCAGTCACTAGCAATCAGCCCCAGCATTTT. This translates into CASSQGAVTSNQPQHF.